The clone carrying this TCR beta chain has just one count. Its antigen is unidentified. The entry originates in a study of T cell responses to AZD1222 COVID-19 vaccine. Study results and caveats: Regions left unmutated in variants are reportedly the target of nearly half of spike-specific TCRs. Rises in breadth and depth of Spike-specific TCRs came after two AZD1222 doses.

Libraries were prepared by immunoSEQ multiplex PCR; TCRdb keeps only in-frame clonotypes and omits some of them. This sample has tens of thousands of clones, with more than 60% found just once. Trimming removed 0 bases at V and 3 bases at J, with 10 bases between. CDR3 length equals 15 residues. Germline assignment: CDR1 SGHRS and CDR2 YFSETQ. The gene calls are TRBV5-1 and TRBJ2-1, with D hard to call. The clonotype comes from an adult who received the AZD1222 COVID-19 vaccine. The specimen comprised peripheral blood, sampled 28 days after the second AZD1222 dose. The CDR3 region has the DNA TGCGCCAGCAGCTTGGGTGGGGTCGGCTACAATGAGCAGTTCTTC. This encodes CASSLGGVGYNEQFF.